This T cell receptor (beta chain) was retrieved from a study of PD-L1 blockade in urothelial cancer. At the level of the study: A median approximately 150,000 T cells were found in blood samples.

Time point described: pretreatment peripheral blood. Measured with immunoSEQ multiplex PCR; TCRdb has only the in-frame clones, and not every one. This sample has tens of thousands of clones, with around 90% found just once. CDR1 is LNHDA, CDR2 SQIVND, per germline (reference sequence). The V end lost 8 bases, the J end lost 3 bases, and 14 bases lay between the germline ends. The CDR3 extends over 14 amino acids. The sequence was obtained from a man aged 55 to 69 with urothelial cancer. The sample was PBMCs, taken around atezolizumab (anti-PD-L1) treatment. The V gene is TRBV19, the J gene TRBJ1-5; D possibly corresponds to TRBD1 (6 bases). CDR3 residues: CASAVGQNNQPQHF. CDR3 nucleotides: TGTGCCAGTGCCGTGGGACAAAACAATCAGCCCCAGCATTTT.